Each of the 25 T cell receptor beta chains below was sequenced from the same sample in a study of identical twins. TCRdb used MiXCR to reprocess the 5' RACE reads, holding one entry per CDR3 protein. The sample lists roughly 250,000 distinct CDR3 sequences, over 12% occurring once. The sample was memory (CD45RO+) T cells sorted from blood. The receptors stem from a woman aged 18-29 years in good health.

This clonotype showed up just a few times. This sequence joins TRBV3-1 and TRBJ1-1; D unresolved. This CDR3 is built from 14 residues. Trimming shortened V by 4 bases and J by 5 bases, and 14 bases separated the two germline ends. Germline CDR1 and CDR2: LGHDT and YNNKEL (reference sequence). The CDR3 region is CASSPLRSVTEAFF. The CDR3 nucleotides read TGTGCCAGCAGCCCTCTGAGGAGTGTGACTGAAGCTTTCTTT. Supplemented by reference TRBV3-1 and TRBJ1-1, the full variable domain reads DTAVSQTPKYLVTQMGNDKSIKCEQNLGHDTMYWYKQDSKKFLKIMFSYNNKELIINETVPNRFSPKSPDKAHLNLHINSLELGDSAVYFCASSPLRSVTEAFFGQGTRLTVV.

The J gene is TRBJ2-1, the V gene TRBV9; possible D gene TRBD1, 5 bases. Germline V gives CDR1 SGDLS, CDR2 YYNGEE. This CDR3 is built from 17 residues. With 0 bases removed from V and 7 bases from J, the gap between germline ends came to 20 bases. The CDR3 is CASSVVATGIAGNEQFF. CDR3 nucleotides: TGTGCCAGCAGCGTAGTTGCAACAGGAATTGCCGGGAATGAGCAGTTCTTC.

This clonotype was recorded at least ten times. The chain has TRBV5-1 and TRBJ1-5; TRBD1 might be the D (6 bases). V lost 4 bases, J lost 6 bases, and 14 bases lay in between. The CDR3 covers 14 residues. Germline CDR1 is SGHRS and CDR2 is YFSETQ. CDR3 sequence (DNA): TGCGCCAGCAGCCCGGAGGGGGGAATTCAGCCCCAGCATTTT. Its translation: CASSPEGGIQPQHF. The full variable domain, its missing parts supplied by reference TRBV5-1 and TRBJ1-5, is KAGVTQTPRYLIKTRGQQVTLSCSPISGHRSVSWYQQTPGQGLQFLFEYFSETQRNKGNFPGRFSGRQFSNSRSEMNVSTLELGDSALYLCASSPEGGIQPQHFGDGTRLSIL.

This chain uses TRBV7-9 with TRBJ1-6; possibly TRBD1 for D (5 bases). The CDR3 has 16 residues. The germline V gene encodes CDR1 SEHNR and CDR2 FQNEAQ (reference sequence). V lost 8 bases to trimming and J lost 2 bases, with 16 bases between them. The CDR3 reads CASARGPFTYNSPLHF. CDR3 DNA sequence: TGTGCCAGCGCCCGGGGCCCTTTCACCTATAATTCACCCCTCCACTTT.

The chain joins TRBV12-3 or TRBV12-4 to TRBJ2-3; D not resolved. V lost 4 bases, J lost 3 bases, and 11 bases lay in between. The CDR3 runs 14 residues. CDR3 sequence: CASSSNSATDTQYF. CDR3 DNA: TGTGCCAGCAGTTCCAATTCAGCAACAGATACGCAGTATTTT.

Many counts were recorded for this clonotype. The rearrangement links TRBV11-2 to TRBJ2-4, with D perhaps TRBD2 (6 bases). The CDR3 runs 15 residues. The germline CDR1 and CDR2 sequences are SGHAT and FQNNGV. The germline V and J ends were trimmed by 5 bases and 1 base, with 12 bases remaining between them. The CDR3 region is CASSHPGEAKNIQYF. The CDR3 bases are TGTGCCAGCAGCCATCCGGGAGAGGCCAAAAACATTCAGTACTTC. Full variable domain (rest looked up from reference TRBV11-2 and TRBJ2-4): EAGVAQSPRYKIIEKRQSVAFWCNPISGHATLYWYQQILGQGPKLLIQFQNNGVVDDSQLPKDRFSAERLKGVDSTLKIQPAKLEDSAVYLCASSHPGEAKNIQYFGAGTRLSVL.

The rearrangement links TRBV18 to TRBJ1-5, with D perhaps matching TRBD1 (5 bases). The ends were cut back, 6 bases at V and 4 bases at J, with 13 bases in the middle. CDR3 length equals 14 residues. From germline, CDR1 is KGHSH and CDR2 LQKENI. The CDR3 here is CASSLDRWNQPQHF. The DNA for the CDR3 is TGTGCCAGCTCTCTCGACAGATGGAATCAGCCCCAGCATTTT.

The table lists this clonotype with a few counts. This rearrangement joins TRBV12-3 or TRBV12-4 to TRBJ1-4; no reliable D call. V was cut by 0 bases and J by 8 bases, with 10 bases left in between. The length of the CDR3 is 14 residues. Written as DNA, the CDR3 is TGTGCCAGCAGTTTAGCGCGCCTCGACGAAAAACTGTTTTTT. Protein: CASSLARLDEKLFF.

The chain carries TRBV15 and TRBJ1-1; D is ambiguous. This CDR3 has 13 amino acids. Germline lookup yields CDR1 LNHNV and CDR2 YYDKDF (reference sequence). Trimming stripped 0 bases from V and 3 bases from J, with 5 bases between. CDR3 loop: CATSRDLYTEAFF. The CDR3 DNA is TGTGCCACCAGCAGAGACCTCTACACTGAAGCTTTCTTT. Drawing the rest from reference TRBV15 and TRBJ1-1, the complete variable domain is DAMVIQNPRYQVTQFGKPVTLSCSQTLNHNVMYWYQQKSSQAPKLLFHYYDKDFNNEADTPDNFQSRRPNTSFCFLDIRSPGLGDTAMYLCATSRDLYTEAFFGQGTRLTVV.

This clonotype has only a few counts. The CDR3 loop reads CASSPWQGAHGANVLTF. The DNA of the CDR3 is TGTGCCAGCAGCCCGTGGCAGGGGGCGCATGGGGCCAACGTCCTGACTTTC. V and J are TRBV11-2 and TRBJ2-6, with TRBD1 matching over 8 bases. Germline-derived CDR1 and CDR2 are SGHAT and FQNNGV. The CDR3 covers 17 residues. V trimming: 5 bases; J trimming: 3 bases; junction bases outside the gene matches: 9.

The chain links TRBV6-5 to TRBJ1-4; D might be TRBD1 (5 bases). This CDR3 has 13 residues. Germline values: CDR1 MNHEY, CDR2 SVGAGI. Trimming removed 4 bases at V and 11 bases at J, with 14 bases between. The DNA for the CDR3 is TGTGCCAGCAGTTTGGGGAGGGGTTCGAAACTGTTTTTT. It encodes CASSLGRGSKLFF.

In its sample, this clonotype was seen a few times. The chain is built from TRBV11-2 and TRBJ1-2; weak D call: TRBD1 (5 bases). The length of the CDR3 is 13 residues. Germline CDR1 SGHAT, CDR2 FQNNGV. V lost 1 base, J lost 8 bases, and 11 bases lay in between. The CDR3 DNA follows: TGTGCCAGCAGCTTAGTAGCACGGGGCGGCTACACCTTC. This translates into CASSLVARGGYTF.

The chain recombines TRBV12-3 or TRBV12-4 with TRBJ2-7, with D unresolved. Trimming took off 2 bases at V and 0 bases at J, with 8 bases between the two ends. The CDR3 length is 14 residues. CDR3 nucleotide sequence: TGTGCCAGCAGTTTATACATAAGCTCCTACGAGCAGTACTTC. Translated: CASSLYISSYEQYF.

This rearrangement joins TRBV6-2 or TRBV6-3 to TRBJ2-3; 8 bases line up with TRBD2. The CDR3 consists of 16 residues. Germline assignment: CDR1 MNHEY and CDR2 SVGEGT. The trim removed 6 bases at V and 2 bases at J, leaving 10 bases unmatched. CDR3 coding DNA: TGTGCCAGCAGCCCTCGTAACGGGAGGGTCACAGATACGCAGTATTTT. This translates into CASSPRNGRVTDTQYF.

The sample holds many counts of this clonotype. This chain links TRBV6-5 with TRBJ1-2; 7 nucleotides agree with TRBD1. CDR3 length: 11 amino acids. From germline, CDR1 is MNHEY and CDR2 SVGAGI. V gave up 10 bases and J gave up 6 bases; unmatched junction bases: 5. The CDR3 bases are TGTGCCACCAGGGGGTGGAATGGCTACACCTTC. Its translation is CATRGWNGYTF.

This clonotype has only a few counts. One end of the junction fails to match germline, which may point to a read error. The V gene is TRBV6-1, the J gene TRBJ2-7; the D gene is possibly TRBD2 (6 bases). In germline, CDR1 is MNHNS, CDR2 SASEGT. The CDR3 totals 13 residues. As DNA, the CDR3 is TGTGCCAGCAGAAAAACGGGGAGTCGGGAGCATTACTTC. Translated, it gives CASRKTGSREHYF.

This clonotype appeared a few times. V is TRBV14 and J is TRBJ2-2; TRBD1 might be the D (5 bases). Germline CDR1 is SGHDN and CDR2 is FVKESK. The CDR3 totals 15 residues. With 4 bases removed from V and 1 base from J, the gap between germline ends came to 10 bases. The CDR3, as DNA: TGTGCCAGCAGCCGGTTAACAGGGAACACCGGGGAGCTGTTTTTT. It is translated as CASSRLTGNTGELFF.

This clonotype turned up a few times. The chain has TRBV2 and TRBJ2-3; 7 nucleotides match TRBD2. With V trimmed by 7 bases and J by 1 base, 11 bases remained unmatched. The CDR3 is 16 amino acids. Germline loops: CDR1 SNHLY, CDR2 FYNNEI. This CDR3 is CASTGGRLAGTDTQYF. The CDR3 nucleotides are TGTGCCAGCACCGGAGGGCGGCTAGCGGGCACAGATACGCAGTATTTT. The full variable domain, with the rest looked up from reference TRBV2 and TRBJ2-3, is EPEVTQTPSHQVTQMGQEVILRCVPISNHLYFYWYRQILGQKVEFLVSFYNNEISEKSEIFDDQFSVERPDGSNFTLKIRSTKLEDSAMYFCASTGGRLAGTDTQYFGPGTRLTVL.

CDR3 sequence reads: CSADRVAGETQYF. The CDR3 DNA follows: TGCAGTGCCGACCGCGTTGCGGGGGAGACCCAGTACTTC. The rearrangement joins TRBV20-1 to TRBJ2-5, with a tentative D call TRBD2 (6 bases). Trimming shortened V by 6 bases and J by 5 bases, and 16 bases separated the two germline ends. The CDR3 loop spans 13 amino acids. Germline CDR1 DFQATT, CDR2 SNEGSKA (reference sequence).

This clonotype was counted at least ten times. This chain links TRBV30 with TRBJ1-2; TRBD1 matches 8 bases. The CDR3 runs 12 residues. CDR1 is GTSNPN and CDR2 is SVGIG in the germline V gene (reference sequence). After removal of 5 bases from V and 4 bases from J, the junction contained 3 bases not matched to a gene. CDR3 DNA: TGTGCCTGGGGCGACAGGGGCTATGGCTACACCTTC. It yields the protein CAWGDRGYGYTF.

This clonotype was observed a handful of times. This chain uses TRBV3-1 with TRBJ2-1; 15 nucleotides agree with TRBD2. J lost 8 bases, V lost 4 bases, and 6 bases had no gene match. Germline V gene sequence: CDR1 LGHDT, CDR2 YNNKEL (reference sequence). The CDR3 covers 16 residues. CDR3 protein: CASSLRTSGGAYEQFF. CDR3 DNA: TGTGCCAGCAGCCTCCGGACTAGCGGGGGGGCTTATGAGCAGTTCTTC.

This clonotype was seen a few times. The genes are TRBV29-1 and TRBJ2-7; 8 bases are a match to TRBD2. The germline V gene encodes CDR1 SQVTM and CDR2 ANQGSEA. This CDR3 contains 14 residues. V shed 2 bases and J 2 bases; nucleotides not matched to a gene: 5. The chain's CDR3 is CSVERRGVPYEQYF. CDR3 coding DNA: TGCAGCGTTGAACGGCGGGGGGTCCCCTACGAGCAGTACTTC.

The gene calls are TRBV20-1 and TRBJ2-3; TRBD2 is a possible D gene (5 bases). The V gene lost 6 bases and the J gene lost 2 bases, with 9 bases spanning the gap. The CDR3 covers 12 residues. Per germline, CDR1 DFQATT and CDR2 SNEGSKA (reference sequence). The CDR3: CSARRYTDTQYF. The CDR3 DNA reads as TGCAGTGCGAGGAGGTACACAGATACGCAGTATTTT.

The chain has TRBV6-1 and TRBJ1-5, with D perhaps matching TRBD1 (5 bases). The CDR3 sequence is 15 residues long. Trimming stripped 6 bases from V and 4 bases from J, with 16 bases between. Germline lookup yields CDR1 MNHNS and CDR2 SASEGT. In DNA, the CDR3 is TGTGCCAGCAGGCCCAACAGGCTTTCTAATCAGCCCCAGCATTTT. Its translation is CASRPNRLSNQPQHF.

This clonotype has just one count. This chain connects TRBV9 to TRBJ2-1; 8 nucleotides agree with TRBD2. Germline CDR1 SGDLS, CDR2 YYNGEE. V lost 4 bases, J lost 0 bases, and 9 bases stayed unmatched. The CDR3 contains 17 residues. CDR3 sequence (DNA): TGTGCCAGCAGCCCAAGGATAGCGGGAACCTCCTACAATGAGCAGTTCTTC. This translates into CASSPRIAGTSYNEQFF.